This T cell receptor beta chain emerged from a study of T-cell memory formation after mild COVID-19 (TCRdb year 2021). Looking at the study overall: Most TCR sequence clusters were specific to one of the two donors. In a couple of donors, T-cell clones that expanded and contracted after mild COVID-19 were followed by sequencing TCRalpha and TCRbeta repertoires longitudinally. Two young, previously healthy adult volunteers, one female and one male, were included in the cohort. The paper's findings and limits, for the study overall: SARS-CoV-2 specificity of the second-wave clones peaking on day 37 was not confirmed. Clones contracting from day 15 to 85 had balanced CD4/CD8 phenotypes, while a second wave expanding from day 15 to 37 was biased towards CD4+. Some responding clones were detected in pre-infection memory, which suggested that pre-existing cross-reactive memory T cells had joined the SARS-CoV-2 response. The study covered only a couple of mild cases, and larger cohorts including severe cases with pre-infection samples were considered necessary. Contracting CD4+ clones turned up mainly in the CM and EM memory subsets, whereas EMRA was where CD8+ clones were enriched.

TCRdb records Illumina NovaSeq 6000 as the sequencer. TCRalpha and TCRbeta cDNA libraries were constructed by 5'RACE with constant-segment primers, with sample barcodes and unique molecular identifiers being introduced. RNA was extracted from every sample with Trizol reagent. Amplification of the libraries took two PCR steps, and the second step added a second sample barcode plus Illumina TruSeq adapters. The libraries were sequenced on an Illumina NovaSeq using 2 x 150 bp paired-end reads. The study's processing was this. Reads were demultiplexed and collapsed into UMI-guided consensus sequences with migec v1.2.7. Using mixcr v2.1.11, the UMI consensuses were aligned to TRA and TRB V and J templates and assembled into clonotypes. A clonotype was counted as expanded or contracted only if both edgeR and NoisET called the change significant, with noise models trained on biological replicates. edgeR calls used a false discovery rate-adjusted p below 0.01 and a log2 fold-change threshold of 1. As an exploratory analysis of dynamics, max-normalized trajectories of the 1000 most abundant clonotypes were examined by PCA with hierarchical clustering. Separately sequenced CD4+ and CD8+ repertoires were used to assign a CD4 or CD8 phenotype to each responding clone. The public sequencing data were trimmed at Q25 with fastp and processed into clonotypes with MiXCR by TCRdb, which kept only in-frame beta chains. Rows are combined by CDR3 protein, so each entry shows the most common genes and DNA. The V and J calls come from TCRdb's annotation, not from the publication. The sample table records approximately 150,000 distinct CDR3 sequences; roughly 15% of these occur just once. Of the sample, 14% falls within the top ten clones.

Ficoll-Paque density gradient centrifugation was the method used to isolate PBMCs. This clonotype was seen more than once but under ten times. It has no known antigen specificity. At one end the junction does not follow the germline gene, possibly because of a read error. From cysteine to phenylalanine, the CDR3 is 17 amino acids long. The retained sequence is limited to the CDR3, 51 bases, with the frame set at the first base. Taken from the germline V gene (reference sequence), the CDR1 and CDR2 loops are DFQATT and SNEGSKA. The V gene is TRBV20-1 and the J gene is TRBJ2-1; the D gene is perhaps TRBD2, from 5 matching bases. The sequencing sample was made of PBMCs or a T cell subset sorted from them (not recorded which). The sequence was obtained from an adult woman who had mild COVID-19 (a few samples of this study predate the infection). The sample titles of this study are shuffled in the database, so cell type and time point are left out; the donor was told from shared clones. Read as DNA, the sequence is TGCAGTCCTAGGAACCCTGAGTTAAGGCGGGCATACAATGAGCAGTTCTTC. This is translated as CSPRNPELRRAYNEQFF.